This entry features one T cell receptor (beta chain) sequence. The target antigen is unknown. This sample is part of a study of T-cell memory formation after mild COVID-19. Study-level findings and limits: There was a balanced CD4/CD8 profile in clones contracting day 15 to 85, and later expanders leaned CD4+.

With constant-segment primers, 5'RACE yielded cDNA libraries of TCR alpha and TCR beta that carried sample barcodes and UMIs. TCRdb recomputed calls from the 5' RACE reads with MiXCR, one row per CDR3 protein. The data hold about 410,000 distinct CDR3 sequences, with less than 25% observed a single time. The specimen sequenced was PBMCs or a T cell subset sorted from them (not recorded which). The TCR sequence derives from an adult woman who had mild COVID-19 (a few samples of this study predate the infection). Cell type and time point are not known.

CDR3 coding DNA: TGCAGCGTTGAAGGCGGGAGCCTCTACGAGCAGTACTTC. It codes for CSVEGGSLYEQYF. The V call is TRBV29-1, the J call TRBJ2-7, with 7 bases matching TRBD2. The CDR3 length is 13 residues. V lost 1 base and J lost 3; bases outside the gene matches: 3. Germline V gene data show CDR1 as SQVTM and CDR2 as ANQGSEA.